A single T cell receptor beta chain is shown here with its context. The target antigen is unknown. The CDR3 has 12 residues. Germline CDR1 and CDR2: MDHEN and SYDVKM. Trimming shortened V by 3 bases and J by 4 bases, and 7 bases separated the two germline ends. The sample is drawn from a study of graft-versus-host responses after intestinal transplantation. Study-wide findings and caveats: Some patients had graft-donor T cell macrochimerism, and their allografts showed high graft-versus-host to host-versus-graft clonal ratios.

Repertoires were generated with immunoSEQ multiplex PCR, while TCRdb's copy carries only in-frame clones and drops some. Of about 130,000 clones in the sample, around nine tenths are singletons; the top ten hold 0.15% to 0.2%. J is TRBJ2-7 and V is TRBV28; the D is unclear. The receptor comes from a human donor who received an intestinal transplant. Here the sequenced sample was unstimulated CD4+ T cells sorted from spleen or lymph node cells, taken before intestinal transplant. CDR3 in amino acids: CASSLSQYEQYF. The DNA for the CDR3 is TGTGCCAGCAGTTTGTCCCAGTACGAGCAGTACTTC.